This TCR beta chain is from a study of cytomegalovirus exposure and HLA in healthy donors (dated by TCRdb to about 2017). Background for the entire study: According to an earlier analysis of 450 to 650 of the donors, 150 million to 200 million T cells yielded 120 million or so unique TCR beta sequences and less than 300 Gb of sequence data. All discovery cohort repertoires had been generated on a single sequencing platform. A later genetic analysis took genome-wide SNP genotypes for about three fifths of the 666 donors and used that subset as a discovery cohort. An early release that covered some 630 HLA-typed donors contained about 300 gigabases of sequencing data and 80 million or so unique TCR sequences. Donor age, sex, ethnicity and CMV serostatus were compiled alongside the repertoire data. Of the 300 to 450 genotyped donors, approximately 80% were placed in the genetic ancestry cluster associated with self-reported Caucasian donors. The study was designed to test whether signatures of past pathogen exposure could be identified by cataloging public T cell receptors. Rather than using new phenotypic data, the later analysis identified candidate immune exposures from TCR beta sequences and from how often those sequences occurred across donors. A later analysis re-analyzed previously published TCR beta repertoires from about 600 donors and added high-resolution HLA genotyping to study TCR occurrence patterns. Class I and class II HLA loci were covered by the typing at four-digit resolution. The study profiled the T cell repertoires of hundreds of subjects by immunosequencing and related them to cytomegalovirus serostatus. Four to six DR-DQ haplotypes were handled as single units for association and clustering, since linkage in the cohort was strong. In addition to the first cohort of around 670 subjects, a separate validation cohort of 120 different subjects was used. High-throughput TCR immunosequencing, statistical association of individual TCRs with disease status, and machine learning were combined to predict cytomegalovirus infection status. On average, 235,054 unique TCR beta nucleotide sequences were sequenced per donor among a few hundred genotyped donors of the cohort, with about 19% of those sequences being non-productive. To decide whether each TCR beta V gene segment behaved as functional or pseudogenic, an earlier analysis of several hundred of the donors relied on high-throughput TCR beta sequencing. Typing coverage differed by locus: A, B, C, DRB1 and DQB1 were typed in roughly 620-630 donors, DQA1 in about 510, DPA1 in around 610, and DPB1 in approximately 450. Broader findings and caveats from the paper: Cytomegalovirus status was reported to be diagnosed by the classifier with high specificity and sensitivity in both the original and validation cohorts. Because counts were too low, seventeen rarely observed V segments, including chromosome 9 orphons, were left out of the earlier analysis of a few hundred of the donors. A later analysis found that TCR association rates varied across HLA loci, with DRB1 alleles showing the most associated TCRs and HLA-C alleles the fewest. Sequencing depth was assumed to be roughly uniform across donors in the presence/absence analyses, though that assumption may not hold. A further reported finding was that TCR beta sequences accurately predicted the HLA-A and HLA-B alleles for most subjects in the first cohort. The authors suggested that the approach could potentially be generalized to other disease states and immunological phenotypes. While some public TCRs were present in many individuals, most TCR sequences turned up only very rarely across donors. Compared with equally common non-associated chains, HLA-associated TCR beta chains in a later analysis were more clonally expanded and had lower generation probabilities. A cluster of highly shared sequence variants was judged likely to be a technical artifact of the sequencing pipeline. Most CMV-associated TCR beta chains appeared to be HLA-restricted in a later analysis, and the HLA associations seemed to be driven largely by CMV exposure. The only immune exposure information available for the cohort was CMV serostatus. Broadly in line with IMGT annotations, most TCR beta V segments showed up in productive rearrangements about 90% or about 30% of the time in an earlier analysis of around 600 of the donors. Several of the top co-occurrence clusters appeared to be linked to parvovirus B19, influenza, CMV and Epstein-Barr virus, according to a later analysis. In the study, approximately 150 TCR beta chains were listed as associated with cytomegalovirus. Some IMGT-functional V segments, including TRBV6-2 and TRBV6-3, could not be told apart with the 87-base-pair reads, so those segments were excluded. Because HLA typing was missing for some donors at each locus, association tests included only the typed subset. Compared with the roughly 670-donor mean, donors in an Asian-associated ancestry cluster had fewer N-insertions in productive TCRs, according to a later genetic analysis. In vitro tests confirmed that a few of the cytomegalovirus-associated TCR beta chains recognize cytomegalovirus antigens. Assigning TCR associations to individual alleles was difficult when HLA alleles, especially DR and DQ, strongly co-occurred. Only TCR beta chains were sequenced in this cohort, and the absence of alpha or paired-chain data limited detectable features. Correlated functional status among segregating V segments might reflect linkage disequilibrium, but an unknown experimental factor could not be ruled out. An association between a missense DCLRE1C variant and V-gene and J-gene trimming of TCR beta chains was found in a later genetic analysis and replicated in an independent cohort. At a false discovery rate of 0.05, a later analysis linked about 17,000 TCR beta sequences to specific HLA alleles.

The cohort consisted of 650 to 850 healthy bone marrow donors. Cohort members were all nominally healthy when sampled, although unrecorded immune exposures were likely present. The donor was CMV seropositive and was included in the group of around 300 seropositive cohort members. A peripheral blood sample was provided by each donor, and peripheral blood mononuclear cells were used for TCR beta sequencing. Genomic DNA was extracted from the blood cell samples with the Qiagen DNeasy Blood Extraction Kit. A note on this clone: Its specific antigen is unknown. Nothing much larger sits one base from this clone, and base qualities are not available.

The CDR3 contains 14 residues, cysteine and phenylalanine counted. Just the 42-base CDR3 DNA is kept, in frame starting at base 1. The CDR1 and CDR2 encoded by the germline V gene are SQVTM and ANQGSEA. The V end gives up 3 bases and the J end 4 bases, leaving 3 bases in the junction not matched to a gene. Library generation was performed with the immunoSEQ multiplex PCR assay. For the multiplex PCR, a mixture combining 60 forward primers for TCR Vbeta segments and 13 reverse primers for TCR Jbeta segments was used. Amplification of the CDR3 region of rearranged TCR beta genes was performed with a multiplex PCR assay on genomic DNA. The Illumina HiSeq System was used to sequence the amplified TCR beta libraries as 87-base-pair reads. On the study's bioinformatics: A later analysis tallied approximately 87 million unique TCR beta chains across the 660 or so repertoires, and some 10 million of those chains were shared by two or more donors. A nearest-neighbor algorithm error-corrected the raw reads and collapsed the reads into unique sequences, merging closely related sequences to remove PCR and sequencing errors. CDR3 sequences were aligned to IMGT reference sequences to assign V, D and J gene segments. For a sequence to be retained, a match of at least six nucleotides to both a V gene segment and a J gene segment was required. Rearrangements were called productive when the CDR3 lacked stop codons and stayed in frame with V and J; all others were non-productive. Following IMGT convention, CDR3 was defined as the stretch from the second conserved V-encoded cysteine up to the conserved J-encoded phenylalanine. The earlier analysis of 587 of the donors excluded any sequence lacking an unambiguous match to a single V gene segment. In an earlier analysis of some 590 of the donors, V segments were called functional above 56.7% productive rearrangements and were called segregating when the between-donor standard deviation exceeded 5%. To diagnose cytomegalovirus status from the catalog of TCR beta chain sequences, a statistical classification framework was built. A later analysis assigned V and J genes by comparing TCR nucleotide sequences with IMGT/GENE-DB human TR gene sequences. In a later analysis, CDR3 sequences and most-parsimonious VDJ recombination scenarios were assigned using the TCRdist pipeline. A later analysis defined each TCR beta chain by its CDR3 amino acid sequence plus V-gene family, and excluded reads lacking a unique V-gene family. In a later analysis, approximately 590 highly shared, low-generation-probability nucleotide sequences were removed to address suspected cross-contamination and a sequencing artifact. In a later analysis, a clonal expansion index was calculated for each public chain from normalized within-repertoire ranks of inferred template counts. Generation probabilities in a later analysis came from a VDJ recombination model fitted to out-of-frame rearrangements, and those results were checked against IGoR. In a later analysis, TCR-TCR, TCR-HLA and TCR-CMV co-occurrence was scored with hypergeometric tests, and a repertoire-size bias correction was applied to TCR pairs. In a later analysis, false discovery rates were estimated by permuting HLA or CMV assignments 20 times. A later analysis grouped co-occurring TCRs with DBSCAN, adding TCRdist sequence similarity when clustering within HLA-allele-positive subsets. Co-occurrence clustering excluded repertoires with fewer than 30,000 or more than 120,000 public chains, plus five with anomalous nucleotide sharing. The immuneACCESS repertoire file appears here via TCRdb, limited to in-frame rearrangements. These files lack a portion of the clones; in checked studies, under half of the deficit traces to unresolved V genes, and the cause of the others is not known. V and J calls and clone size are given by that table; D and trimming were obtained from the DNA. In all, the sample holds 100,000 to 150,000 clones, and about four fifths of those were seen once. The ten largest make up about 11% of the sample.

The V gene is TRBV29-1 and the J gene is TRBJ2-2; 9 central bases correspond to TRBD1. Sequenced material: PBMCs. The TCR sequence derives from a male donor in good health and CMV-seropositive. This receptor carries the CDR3 CSVETGGGTGELFF. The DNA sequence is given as TGCAGCGTTGAGACAGGGGGAGGCACCGGGGAGCTGTTTTTT.